This T cell receptor beta chain was profiled in a study of T cell responses to AZD1222 COVID-19 vaccine. General study points: Recipients of two AZD1222 doses showed rising Spike-specific TCR breadth and depth. Clonal diversity was possibly underestimated; the donors were predominantly white British and more often female.

The germline V and J ends were trimmed by 2 bases and 14 bases, with 18 bases remaining between them. Germline V gene sequence: CDR1 SNHLY, CDR2 FYNNEI. The CDR3 loop spans 14 amino acids. This clone was seen a few times. Its specificity is unknown. The method was immunoSEQ multiplex PCR; TCRdb's version includes in-frame clones alone and lacks a portion of them. The sample holds about 150,000 clones; around 85% are singletons and the top ten take 4.5% to 6%. The sequencing here drew on peripheral blood, taken on day 0 of MenACWY control vaccination. This clonotype was obtained from an adult in good health. This chain uses TRBV2 with TRBJ1-4, with D unclear. The DNA of the CDR3 is TGTGCCAGCAGTGAAAGTGGTAGGGCCCTCGGGCTGTTTTTT. It encodes CASSESGRALGLFF.